The entry below gives a single TCR beta chain sequence along with its context. Its matching antigen is unknown. CD45RO-negative cells were positively selected for CCR7, leaving out terminally differentiated effector memory CD45RA+ cells. Every one of the donors was a Caucasian adult that lived in Nashville, Tennessee. Measured with immunoSEQ multiplex PCR; TCRdb has only the in-frame clones, and not every one. Here the sample spans about 680,000 clones, 92% being singletons. This specimen comes from a study of shared clonotypes between healthy human individuals. Regarding the study as a whole: The naive CD4 repertoires of several donors were compared, and approximately 5.3% of clonotypes were shared.

Germline V gives CDR1 MNHNY, CDR2 SVGAGI (reference sequence). CDR3 length equals 15 residues. V shed 8 bases and J shed 11 bases, with 27 bases lying between them. The J gene is TRBJ1-1, the V gene TRBV6-6, with D perhaps TRBD1 (6 bases). The sequenced material came from naive CD8+ T cells sorted from blood. This TCR came from a man aged 30-40 years in good health. DNA of the CDR3: TGTGCCAGCCGGGGGAACGAAGACAGGCCCGATGGGGCTTTCTTT. This translates into CASRGNEDRPDGAFF.